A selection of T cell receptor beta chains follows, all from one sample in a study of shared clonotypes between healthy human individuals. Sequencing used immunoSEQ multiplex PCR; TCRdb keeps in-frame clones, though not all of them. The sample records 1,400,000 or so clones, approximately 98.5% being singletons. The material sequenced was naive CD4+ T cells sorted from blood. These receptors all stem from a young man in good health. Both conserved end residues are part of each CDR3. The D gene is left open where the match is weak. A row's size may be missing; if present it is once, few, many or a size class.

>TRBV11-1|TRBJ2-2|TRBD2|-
CASSLNLAGDTEELFF
TGTGCCAGCAGCTTAAATCTAGCGGGGGACACCGAGGAGCTGTTTTTT
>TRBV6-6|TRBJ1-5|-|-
CASSYGSEQPQHF
TGTGCCAGCAGTTACGGTAGTGAACAGCCCCAGCATTTT
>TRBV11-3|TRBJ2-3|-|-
CASSLGQGADTQYF
TGTGCCAGCAGCTTAGGCCAGGGTGCAGATACGCAGTATTTT
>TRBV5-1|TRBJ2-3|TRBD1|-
CASSLGTGKDTQYF
TGCGCCAGCAGCTTGGGGACAGGGAAAGATACGCAGTATTTT
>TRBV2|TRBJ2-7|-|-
CASSVTHQYF
TGTGCCAGCAGTGTGACTCATCAGTACTTC
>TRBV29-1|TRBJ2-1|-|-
CSAAGQNNEQFF
TGCAGCGCGGCCGGGCAAAACAATGAGCAGTTCTTC
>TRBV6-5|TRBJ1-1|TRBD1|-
CASSTQVRGLTEAFF
TGTGCCAGCAGTACCCAAGTGAGGGGGCTCACTGAAGCTTTCTTT
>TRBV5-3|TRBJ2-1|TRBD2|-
CASSRTSGPDNEQFF
TGTGCCAGCAGCAGGACTAGCGGGCCTGACAATGAGCAGTTCTTC
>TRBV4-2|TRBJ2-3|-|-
CASSQASGRRDGLTDTQYF
TGTGCCAGCAGCCAAGCCTCCGGGCGACGGGACGGACTCACAGATACGCAGTATTTT
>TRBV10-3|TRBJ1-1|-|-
CAISEYLSRVGNTEAFF
TGTGCCATCAGTGAGTATCTCAGCAGGGTGGGGAACACTGAAGCTTTCTTT
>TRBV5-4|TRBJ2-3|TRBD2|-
CALGLAGGSTDTQYF
TGTGCCCTGGGACTAGCGGGAGGCAGCACAGATACGCAGTATTTT
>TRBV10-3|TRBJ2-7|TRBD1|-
CATSPTGEAYEQYF
TGTGCCACCAGCCCGACAGGGGAGGCCTACGAGCAGTACTTC
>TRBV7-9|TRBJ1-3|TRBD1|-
CASSITSGQGTGNTIYF
TGTGCCAGCAGCATAACCTCGGGACAGGGTACAGGAAACACCATATATTTT
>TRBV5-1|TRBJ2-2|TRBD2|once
CASSLEITSGQTGELFF
TGCGCCAGCAGCTTGGAAATAACTAGCGGGCAAACCGGGGAGCTGTTTTTT
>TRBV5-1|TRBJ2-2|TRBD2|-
CASRLAGNTGELFF
TGCGCCAGCAGACTAGCGGGAAACACCGGGGAGCTGTTTTTT
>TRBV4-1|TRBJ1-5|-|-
CASSQPPGQPQHF
TGCGCCAGCAGCCAACCGCCGGGGCAGCCCCAGCATTTT
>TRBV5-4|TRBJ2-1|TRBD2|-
CASSSRTSGILGEQFF
TGTGCCAGCAGCTCCCGGACTAGCGGGATTCTCGGTGAGCAGTTCTTC
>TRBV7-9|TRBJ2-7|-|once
CASSAQAEPYEQYF
TGTGCCAGCAGCGCTCAAGCCGAACCCTACGAGCAGTACTTC